This T cell receptor beta chain was retrieved from a study of T cell repertoires in cytomegalovirus infection. This clonotype was detected a few times. Its target is not known. CDR3 length equals 13 residues. Trimming left V 3 bases short and J 3 bases short, with 10 bases between. The germline CDR1 and CDR2 sequences are SGHDT and YYEEEE. TCRdb called the reads again in MiXCR, with one record for every CDR3 protein. The sample includes approximately 300,000 distinct CDR3 sequences, around 29% of them seen just once. The rearrangement joins TRBV5-6 to TRBJ2-7, with no clear D. The specimen comprised cultured PBMCs, sampled from culture after CMV antigen stimulation. The source of this sequence is a human donor in good health (CMV status not recorded). Some clones in this sample may be carry-over from other donors' samples. CDR3 protein: CASSSQDGYEQYF. The CDR3 nucleotides are TGTGCCAGCAGCTCCCAAGACGGCTACGAGCAGTACTTC.